What follows are 8 T cell receptor beta chains derived from one specimen sequenced in a study of vaccination effects on CD4 cells after COVID-19. Sequenced by immunoSEQ multiplex PCR; TCRdb stores in-frame clones only, minus some. The sample gives approximately 38,000 clones, approximately 73% of which show up once; about a third is in the top ten. Within the ViraFEST assay, antigen-specific CD4+ T cells underwent expansion with viral peptide pools prior to sequencing. Subsequent to roughly 9 days of culture, CD4+ T cells were isolated. From March to December 2020, the person had a SARS-CoV-2 infection that was confirmed by PCR. These receptors' antigens are unknown. The sample consisted of CD4+ T cells from PBMCs cultured with a peptide pool, taken before COVID-19 vaccination. Every receptor here comes from a human donor who had a prior SARS-CoV-2 infection.

The J gene is TRBJ2-3, the V gene TRBV27; D call uncertain. V dropped 0 bases and J dropped 1 base, with 8 bases sitting between them. Germline V CDR1 and CDR2: MNHEY, SMNVEV (reference sequence). The CDR3 has 15 residues. The CDR3, as DNA: TGTGCCAGCAGTTTATCGGTCTATGGCACAGATACGCAGTATTTT. Its protein product is CASSLSVYGTDTQYF.

The gene calls are TRBV3-1 (or the pseudogene TRBV3-2) and TRBJ2-5; TRBD2 agrees at 9 bases. V dropped 2 bases and J dropped 6; count of bases not matched to a gene: 7. CDR1 and CDR2 from the germline V gene are LGHDT and YNNKEL (reference sequence). The CDR3 contains 15 residues. For the CDR3, the DNA is TGTGCCAGCAGCCAACTGCGGGGGGGTGGGAAGACCCAGTACTTC. Its translation: CASSQLRGGGKTQYF.

The chain combines TRBV11-2 with TRBJ2-3, with 7 positions matching TRBD1. CDR1 is SGHAT and CDR2 is FQNNGV in the germline V gene. The V gene end was trimmed by 2 bases and the J gene end by 2 bases; junction bases not matched to a gene: 4. The CDR3 has 15 amino acids. The CDR3 DNA sequence: TGTGCCAGCAGCTTAAGGGGGCCCTACACAGATACGCAGTATTTT. This encodes CASSLRGPYTDTQYF.

The chain is built from TRBV6-5 and TRBJ2-5; either TRBD1 or TRBD2 may supply D (6 bases each). There are 14 residues in the CDR3. The V gene lost 5 bases and the J gene lost 3 bases, with 13 bases spanning the gap. Looked up from germline, CDR1 is MNHEY and CDR2 is SVGAGI. The DNA for the CDR3 is TGTGCCAGCAGTAGGGGGGTTTTAAAAGAGACCCAGTACTTC. It translates to CASSRGVLKETQYF.

This chain joins TRBV7-9 and TRBJ2-7; 13 nucleotides match TRBD2. V trimming: 5 bases; J trimming: 4 bases; junction bases outside the gene matches: 5. This CDR3 has 15 residues. CDR1 is SEHNR, CDR2 FQNEAQ, per germline (reference sequence). The CDR3 loop is CASSHRTSGGYEQYF. The DNA of the CDR3 is TGTGCCAGCAGCCACCGGACTAGCGGGGGTTACGAGCAGTACTTC.

Notes on this clone: One end of the junction does not line up with germline, which may come from a read error. The V call is TRBV9, the J call TRBJ2-2; D is tentatively TRBD1 or TRBD2 (5 bases each). This CDR3 is built from 15 residues. Germline CDR1 SGDLS, CDR2 YYNGEE. The CDR3 bases are TGTGCCAACAGCATCGGGACCTCGGGCACCGGGGAGCTGTTTTTT. Amino acids: CANSIGTSGTGELFF.

This clone was seen just once. J is TRBJ2-3 and V is TRBV7-2; D is undetermined. The germline gives CDR1 SGHTA, CDR2 FQGNSA. V lost 2 bases and J lost 3, with 6 bases in between. This CDR3 contains 13 residues. CDR3 in amino acids: CASSLSRTDTQYF. CDR3 nucleotide sequence: TGTGCCAGCAGCTTAAGCAGAACAGATACGCAGTATTTT.

The chain recombines TRBV7-9 with TRBJ1-2; 10 bases match TRBD1. Trimming cost V 3 bases and J 7 bases; bases outside gene matches: 2. Per the germline V gene, CDR1 is SEHNR and CDR2 is FQNEAQ (reference sequence). CDR3 length: 13 amino acids. The CDR3 nucleotides read TGTGCCAGCAGCTTCGGACAGGGGGTTGGCTACACCTTC. Translation: CASSFGQGVGYTF. The whole variable domain, filled in from reference TRBV7-9 and TRBJ1-2, reads DTGVSQNPRHKITKRGQNVTFRCDPISEHNRLYWYRQTLGQGPEFLTYFQNEAQLEKSRLLSDRFSAERPKGSFSTLEIQRTEQGDSAMYLCASSFGQGVGYTFGSGTRLTVV.